This T cell receptor beta chain was recorded in a study of T cell changes during pregnancy in multiple sclerosis. CDR1 LGHNA and CDR2 YSLEER come from the germline V gene. The CDR3 is 16 residues long. The V gene lost 0 bases and the J gene lost 4 bases, with 13 bases spanning the gap. The method was immunoSEQ multiplex PCR; TCRdb's version includes in-frame clones alone and lacks a portion of them. Counted here are about 38,000 clones, under 95% occurring once; the ten biggest clones make up around 6%. This clone was seen once. The chain couples TRBV4-3 to TRBJ1-3, with D possibly being TRBD1 (5 bases). The receptor was derived from a female donor with multiple sclerosis, enrolled in a pregnancy study. Sequenced here: CD8+ T cells from peripheral blood mononuclear cells, sampled in the third trimester of pregnancy. The CDR3 region is CASSQDSKGPGNTIYF. The CDR3 coding sequence is TGCGCCAGCAGCCAAGATTCGAAGGGGCCCGGAAACACCATATATTTT.